This T cell receptor beta chain was obtained from a study of cytomegalovirus exposure and HLA in healthy donors. Regarding donors, all were healthy bone marrow donors. The PCR made use of 60 Vbeta and 13 Jbeta primers. Sequencing used immunoSEQ multiplex PCR; TCRdb keeps in-frame clones, though not all of them. The table lists around 150,000 clones, roughly 75% of them singletons. The germline V gene has CDR1 MGHRA and CDR2 YSYEKL. The CDR3 consists of 13 residues. V was clipped by 4 bases and J by 14 bases, with 20 bases between them. Sample: PBMCs. The origin of this receptor is a man aged 25-40 years in good health. The chain joins TRBV4-1 to TRBJ1-2, with a possible D match to TRBD1 (5 bases). The CDR3 sequence is CASSRPLGAPLTF. CDR3 DNA: TGCGCCAGCAGCCGACCCTTAGGGGCCCCCTTGACCTTC.